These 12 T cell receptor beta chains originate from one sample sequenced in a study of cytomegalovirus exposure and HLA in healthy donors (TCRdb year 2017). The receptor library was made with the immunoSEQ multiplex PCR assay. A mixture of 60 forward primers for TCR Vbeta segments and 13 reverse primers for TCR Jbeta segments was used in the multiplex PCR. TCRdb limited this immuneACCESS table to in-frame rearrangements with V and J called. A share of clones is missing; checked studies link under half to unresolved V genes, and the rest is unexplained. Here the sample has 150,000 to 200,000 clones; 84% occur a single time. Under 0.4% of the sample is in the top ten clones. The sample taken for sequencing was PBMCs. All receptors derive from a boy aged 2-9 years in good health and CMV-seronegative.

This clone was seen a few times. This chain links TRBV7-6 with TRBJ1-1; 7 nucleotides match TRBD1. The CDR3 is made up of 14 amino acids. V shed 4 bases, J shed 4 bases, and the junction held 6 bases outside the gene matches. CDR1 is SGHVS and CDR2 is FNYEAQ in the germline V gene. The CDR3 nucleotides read TGTGCCAGCAGCTCACAGGGGTTGGGCACTGAAGCTTTCTTT. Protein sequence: CASSSQGLGTEAFF.

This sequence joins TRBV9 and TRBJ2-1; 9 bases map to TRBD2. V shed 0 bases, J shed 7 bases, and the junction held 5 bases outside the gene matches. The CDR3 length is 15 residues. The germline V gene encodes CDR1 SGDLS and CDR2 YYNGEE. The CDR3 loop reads CASSVGDSGRNEQFF. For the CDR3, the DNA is TGTGCCAGCAGCGTAGGGGATAGCGGGAGAAATGAGCAGTTCTTC.

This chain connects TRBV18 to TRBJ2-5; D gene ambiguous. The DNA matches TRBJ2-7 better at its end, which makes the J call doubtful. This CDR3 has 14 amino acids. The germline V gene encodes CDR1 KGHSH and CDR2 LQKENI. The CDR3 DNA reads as TGTGCCAGCTCACCACCGGAGAAGCCCTACGAGCAGTACTTC. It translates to CASSPPEKPYEQYF.

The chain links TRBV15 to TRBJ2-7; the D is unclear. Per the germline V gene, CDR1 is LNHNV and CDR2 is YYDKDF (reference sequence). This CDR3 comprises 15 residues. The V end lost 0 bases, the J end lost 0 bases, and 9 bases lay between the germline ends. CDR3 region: CATSRDFESSYEQYF. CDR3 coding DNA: TGTGCCACCAGCAGAGATTTTGAGAGCTCCTACGAGCAGTACTTC.

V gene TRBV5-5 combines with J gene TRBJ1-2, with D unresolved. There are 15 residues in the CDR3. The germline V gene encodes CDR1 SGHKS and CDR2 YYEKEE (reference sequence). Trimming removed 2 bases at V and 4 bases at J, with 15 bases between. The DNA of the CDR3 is TGTGCCAGCAGCTTAGCTCCGTCTCGGGGCTATGGCTACACCTTC. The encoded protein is CASSLAPSRGYGYTF.

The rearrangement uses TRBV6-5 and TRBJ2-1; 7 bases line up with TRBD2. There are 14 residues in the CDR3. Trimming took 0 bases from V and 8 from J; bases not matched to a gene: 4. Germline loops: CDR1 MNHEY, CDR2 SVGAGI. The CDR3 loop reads CASSYSVTSDEQFF. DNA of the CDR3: TGTGCCAGCAGTTACTCGGTAACTAGCGATGAGCAGTTCTTC.

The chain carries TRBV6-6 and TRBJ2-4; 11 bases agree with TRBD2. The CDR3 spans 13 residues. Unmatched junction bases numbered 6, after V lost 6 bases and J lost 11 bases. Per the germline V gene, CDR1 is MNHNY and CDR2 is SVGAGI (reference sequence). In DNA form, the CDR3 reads TGTGCCAGCAGAAAGGGACTAGCGGTTGTTCAGTACTTC. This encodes CASRKGLAVVQYF.

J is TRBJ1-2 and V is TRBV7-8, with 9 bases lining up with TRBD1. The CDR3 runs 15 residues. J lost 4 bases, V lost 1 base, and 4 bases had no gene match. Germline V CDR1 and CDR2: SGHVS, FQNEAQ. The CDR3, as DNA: TGTGCCAGCAGCTTAGTCGCGACAGGGGGCTATGGCTACACCTTC. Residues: CASSLVATGGYGYTF.

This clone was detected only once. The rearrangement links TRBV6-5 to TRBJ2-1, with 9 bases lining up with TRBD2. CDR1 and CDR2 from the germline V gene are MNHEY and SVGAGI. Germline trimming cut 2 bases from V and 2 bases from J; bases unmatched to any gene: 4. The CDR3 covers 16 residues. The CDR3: CASSYLSGRAYNEQFF. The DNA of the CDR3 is TGTGCCAGCAGTTACCTTAGCGGGAGAGCCTACAATGAGCAGTTCTTC.

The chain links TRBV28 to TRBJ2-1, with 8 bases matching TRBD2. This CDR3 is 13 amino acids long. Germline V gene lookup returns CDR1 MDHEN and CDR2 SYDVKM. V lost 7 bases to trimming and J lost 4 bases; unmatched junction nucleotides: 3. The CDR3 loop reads CASMPSGYNEQFF. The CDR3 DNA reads TGTGCCAGCATGCCTAGCGGGTACAATGAGCAGTTCTTC.

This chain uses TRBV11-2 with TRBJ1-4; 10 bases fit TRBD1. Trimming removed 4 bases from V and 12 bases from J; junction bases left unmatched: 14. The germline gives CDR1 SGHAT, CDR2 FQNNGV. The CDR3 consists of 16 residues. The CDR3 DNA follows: TGTGCCAGCAGCTCACAGGACAGGGGGGGACGGGAACAACTGTTTTTT. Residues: CASSSQDRGGREQLFF. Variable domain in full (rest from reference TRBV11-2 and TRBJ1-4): EAGVAQSPRYKIIEKRQSVAFWCNPISGHATLYWYQQILGQGPKLLIQFQNNGVVDDSQLPKDRFSAERLKGVDSTLKIQPAKLEDSAVYLCASSSQDRGGREQLFFGSGTQLSVL.

The CDR3 loop reads CASSQGRDTAGNEQFF. In DNA form, the CDR3 reads TGCGCCAGCAGCCAAGGCCGGGACACGGCCGGGAATGAGCAGTTCTTC. The chain is built from TRBV4-1 and TRBJ2-1; D possibly corresponds to TRBD1 (6 bases). Germline lookup yields CDR1 MGHRA and CDR2 YSYEKL. V dropped 1 base and J dropped 7 bases, with 17 bases sitting between them. The CDR3 has 16 residues.